This T cell receptor (beta chain) stems from a study of CXCR3-negative and CXCR3-positive naive CD8 T cells. General study findings and limits: Diversity in memory CD8+ cells fell much lower than the comparably high levels seen in both naive subsets. In CXCR3-positive naive cells, the TRB CDR3s were more hydrophobic than in CXCR3-negative naive cells.

The CDR3 length is 15 residues. Germline lookup yields CDR1 LGHNA and CDR2 YSLEER. Libraries of TRB cDNA were made by 5' RACE and carried UMIs. TCRdb re-analyzed the 5' RACE reads; it lists each CDR3 protein once, without DNA. The specimen's table records about 70,000 distinct CDR3 sequences. Triplicate sorting captured 300,000 cells each from every CD8+ T cell subset. As regards this clonotype: Its cognate antigen is unknown.

The sequenced material came from naive CXCR3+ CD8+ T cells from blood. Subset indicated: CD45RO-CCR7+CD27+CD95- naive CD8+ T cells expressing CXCR3 (TNR3+). The origin of this receptor is a human donor in good health. Some clones in this sample may be carry-over from other donors' samples. The V call is TRBV4-3, the J call TRBJ1-5. The CDR3 sequence: CASSQDRGVSGPQHF.